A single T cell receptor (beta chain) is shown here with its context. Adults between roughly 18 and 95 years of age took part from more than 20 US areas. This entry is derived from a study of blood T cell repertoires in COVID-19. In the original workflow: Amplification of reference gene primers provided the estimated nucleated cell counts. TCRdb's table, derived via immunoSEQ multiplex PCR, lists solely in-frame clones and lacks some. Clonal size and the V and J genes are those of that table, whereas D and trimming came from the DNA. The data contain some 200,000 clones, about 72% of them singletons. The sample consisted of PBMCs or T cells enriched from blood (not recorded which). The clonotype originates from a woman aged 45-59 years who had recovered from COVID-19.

The chain's CDR3 is CASSQEVGLSGELFF. In nucleotides, the CDR3 is TGCGCCAGCAGCCAAGAAGTTGGACTCTCCGGGGAGCTGTTTTTT. The chain is built from TRBV4-1 and TRBJ2-2, with D perhaps matching TRBD2 (5 bases). Trimming removed 0 bases from V and 6 bases from J, with 11 bases in between. Germline V lookup: CDR1 MGHRA, CDR2 YSYEKL. This CDR3 region has 15 residues.